A selection of T cell receptor beta chains follows, all from one sample in a study of cytomegalovirus exposure and HLA in healthy donors. Libraries were prepared by immunoSEQ multiplex PCR; TCRdb keeps only in-frame clonotypes and omits some of them. This sample has approximately 120,000 clones; over 70% occur once, and the top ten carry around 3.3%. Source material: PBMCs. The receptor source for this set is a woman between 50 and 59 years old in good health and CMV-seronegative. The CDR3 runs from the conserved cysteine through the conserved F or W. A D gene is named only where the DNA matches it firmly. Only part of the rows carry a size: once, few, many, or a class if the clone is expanded.

>NA|TRBJ2-7|NA|TRBV7-2
TGTGCCAGCAGCGTCCATGGTCGAGACTCCTCCTACGAGCAGTACTTC
CASSVHGRDSSYEQYF
>TRBD2|TRBJ2-7|NA|TRBV7-2
TGTGCCAGCAGCGAGAGACTAGCGGGATCCTACGAGCAGTACTTC
CASSERLAGSYEQYF
>TRBD2|TRBJ2-1|NA|TRBV29-1
TGCAGCGTTGTTGCCCGCGGGAGGGCAATCGCCCCTGTCTCCTACAATGAGCAGTTCTTC
CSVVARGRAIAPVSYNEQFF
>NA|TRBJ2-3|NA|TRBV28
TGTGCCAGCAGTTTTTACGGGGGTATCACAGATACGCAGTATTTT
CASSFYGGITDTQYF
>TRBD2|TRBJ2-7|NA|TRBV11-2
TGTGCCAGCAGCTTAGTTCATGGCGGGAGCAATCCCTACGAGCAGTACTTC
CASSLVHGGSNPYEQYF
>TRBD2|TRBJ2-4|NA|TRBV4-1
TGCGCCAGCAGCCTCGCCGGGACTAGCGGGATTCGGATTCAGTACTTC
CASSLAGTSGIRIQYF
>NA|TRBJ1-2|NA|TRBV4-2
TGTGCCAGCAGCCAAGCGGCGGCAGGGAACGGCTACACCTTC
CASSQAAAGNGYTF
>TRBD2|TRBJ2-2|few|TRBV28
TGTGCCAGCAGTCCCAAGCGCCGGACTAGCGGAGAGTTTAGGTGGGAGCTGTTTTTT
CASSPKRRTSGEFRWELFF
>NA|TRBJ1-6|NA|TRBV4-2
TGTGCCAGCAGCCCAACGGGGTATGATAATTCACCCCTCCACTTT
CASSPTGYDNSPLHF
>NA|TRBJ1-2|NA|TRBV6-1
TGTGCCAGCAACTCAGGGTATGGCTACACCTTC
CASNSGYGYTF
>TRBD2|TRBJ2-1|once|TRBV6-4
TGTGCCAGCATAGGCGAGGCGGCGGGAGTGTTAGATGAGCAGTTCTTC
CASIGEAAGVLDEQFF
>NA|TRBJ2-7|NA|TRBV6-1
TGTGCCAGCATTCGCAGGGACGAGCAGTACTTC
CASIRRDEQYF
>TRBD2|TRBJ2-1|NA|TRBV7-6
TGTGCCAGCAGCCCGCGGGGACTAGCGGTTAATGAGCAGTTCTTC
CASSPRGLAVNEQFF
>NA|TRBJ1-2|NA|TRBV4-3
TGCGCCAGCAGCCAAGAGTTCGACCCAGGGGTAAGAGGCTACACCTTC
CASSQEFDPGVRGYTF
>TRBD1|TRBJ1-2|NA|TRBV18
TGTGCCAGCTCACCAAGCGGACAGGATGGCGGCTACACCTTC
CASSPSGQDGGYTF
>TRBD2|TRBJ2-7|NA|TRBV18
TGTGCCAGCTCAAGGACTAGCGGGAGCCACGAGCAGTACTTC
CASSRTSGSHEQYF
>NA|TRBJ2-7|NA|TRBV7-2
TGTGCCAGCAGCTTGCCCCTGGGGAGCTCCTACGAGCAGTACTTC
CASSLPLGSSYEQYF
>TRBD2|TRBJ2-3|NA|TRBV29-1
TGCAGCGCCGGGACTAGCGGGAGTGGGAGCACAGATACGCAGTATTTT
CSAGTSGSGSTDTQYF
>NA|TRBJ1-2|NA|TRBV25-1
TGTGCCAGCAGTGGAGGACACACTGGCTACACCTTC
CASSGGHTGYTF
>TRBD1|TRBJ1-2|NA|TRBV2
TGTGCCAGCAGTCTCCAACCTCCGGGACAGGGAGGCGTCGGCTACACCTTC
CASSLQPPGQGGVGYTF
>TRBD1|TRBJ1-2|NA|TRBV9
TGTGCCAGCAGCGTAGCCCCCGGACAGGTTAGCTATGGCTACACCTTC
CASSVAPGQVSYGYTF
>TRBD2|TRBJ2-5|NA|TRBV15
TGTGCCACCATACCAGTACCCTTAGCGGGAGCGAGAGAGACCCAGTACTTC
CATIPVPLAGARETQYF
>NA|TRBJ2-3|NA|TRBV2
TGTGCCAGCACCGGCACAGATACGCAGTATTTT
CASTGTDTQYF
>NA|TRBJ1-5|NA|TRBV4-2
TGTGCCAGCAGTCCAAATCAAGGCGGGTTGAATCAGCCCCAGCATTTT
CASSPNQGGLNQPQHF
>TRBD2|TRBJ2-2|NA|TRBV6-5
TGTGCCGGTCGGACTAGCGGGAACACCGGGGAGCTGTTTTTT
CAGRTSGNTGELFF
>TRBD2|TRBJ2-7|NA|TRBV6-1
TGTGCCAGCAGAGGGACGGGAGGACGGATCGAGCAGTACTTC
CASRGTGGRIEQYF
>TRBD2|TRBJ2-7|NA|TRBV7-9
TGTGCCAGCAGCCGCCCGCCGGGAGGGCAGCGCGAGCAGTACTTC
CASSRPPGGQREQYF